The 28 T cell receptor beta chains below all came from one sample that was sequenced in a study of blood T cell repertoires in COVID-19. Profiling relied on immunoSEQ multiplex PCR, and the TCRdb table lists in-frame clones only, not all of them. The sample has roughly 220,000 clones; roughly 80% are singletons. The specimen sequenced was peripheral blood. These receptors came from a woman aged 55-75 years who had recovered from COVID-19.

The V call is TRBV7-8, the J call TRBJ2-3; 12 bases map to TRBD2. The V gene's germline CDR1 is SGHVS and CDR2 FQNEAQ. V was clipped by 0 bases and J by 9 bases; unmatched bases: 7. This CDR3 comprises 16 residues. The CDR3 sequence: CASSLAPSGGAGTQYF. The CDR3 bases are TGTGCCAGCAGCTTAGCGCCTAGCGGGGGGGCAGGCACGCAGTATTTT.

The chain employs TRBV3-1 (or the pseudogene TRBV3-2) and TRBJ2-1; 8 positions agree with TRBD2. The V segment lost 1 base and the J segment 0 bases; nucleotides outside the gene matches: 2. CDR1 is LGHDT, CDR2 YNNKEL, per germline (reference sequence). The CDR3 runs to 16 residues. CDR3: CASSQGRGDSYNEQFF. CDR3 DNA sequence: TGTGCCAGCAGCCAAGGGCGGGGGGACTCCTACAATGAGCAGTTCTTC.

The chain uses TRBV7-4 and TRBJ2-7; D remains unclear. V gave up 9 bases and J gave up 2 bases, with 8 bases separating them. Germline lookup yields CDR1 SGHVT and CDR2 SQSDAQ. The CDR3 consists of 11 residues. Here the CDR3 reads CARAETYEQYF. As DNA, the CDR3 is TGTGCCAGGGCGGAGACCTACGAGCAGTACTTC.

J is TRBJ2-1 and V is TRBV18; the D gene is possibly TRBD1 (6 bases). The CDR3 is 15 amino acids. V was trimmed by 3 bases and J by 4 bases, leaving 13 bases between them. Germline-derived CDR1 and CDR2 are KGHSH and LQKENI. CDR3 nucleotides: TGTGCCAGCTCACCGGTTCCGGGACAATACAATGAGCAGTTCTTC. This sequence encodes CASSPVPGQYNEQFF.

The chain carries TRBV4-1 and TRBJ1-4, with D possibly matching TRBD1 (6 bases). Trimming stripped 1 base from V and 5 bases from J, with 14 bases between. CDR3 length: 16 amino acids. Germline V lookup: CDR1 MGHRA, CDR2 YSYEKL. Here the CDR3 reads CASSQGSGQINEKLFF. The CDR3 nucleotides read TGCGCCAGCAGCCAAGGTTCGGGACAAATAAATGAAAAACTGTTTTTT.

Worth noting for this clone: A read error may produce the germline difference seen at one junction end. The chain carries TRBV5-5 and TRBJ1-3, with D unclear. This CDR3 has 14 amino acids. Germline V lookup: CDR1 SGHKS, CDR2 YYEKEE (reference sequence). This chain's CDR3 is CASSLESSENTIYF. In nucleotides, the CDR3 is TGTGCCAGCAGCTTGGAGAGTTCTGAAAACACCATATATTTT.

The gene calls are TRBV6-5 and TRBJ1-1, with D perhaps matching TRBD1 (5 bases). V was clipped by 4 bases and J by 7 bases, with 10 bases between them. The CDR3 sequence is 12 residues long. The V gene's germline CDR1 is MNHEY and CDR2 SVGAGI. The CDR3 loop is CASSSRQGEAFF. The CDR3 DNA reads as TGTGCCAGCAGTTCCCGGCAGGGTGAAGCTTTCTTT.

The chain links TRBV2 to TRBJ1-1; D gene uncertain. This CDR3 is built from 14 residues. Germline-derived CDR1 and CDR2 are SNHLY and FYNNEI. V gave up 6 bases and J gave up 4 bases, with 15 bases separating them. The CDR3 nucleotides are TGTGCCAGCAGGGCAGACTACGGCAGCACTGAAGCTTTCTTT. This encodes CASRADYGSTEAFF.

The chain uses TRBV6-5 and TRBJ1-1; D possibly corresponds to TRBD1 (6 bases). Germline V lookup: CDR1 MNHEY, CDR2 SVGAGI. The CDR3 loop spans 13 amino acids. Trimming cost V 1 base and J 11 bases, with 14 bases left between them. CDR3 sequence: CASSYLGAGTAFF. The CDR3 DNA follows: TGTGCCAGCAGTTACTTGGGGGCGGGTACGGCTTTCTTT.

The chain combines TRBV29-1 with TRBJ1-1; weak D call: TRBD1 (5 bases). Trimming left V 5 bases short and J 2 bases short, with 12 bases between. In germline, CDR1 is SQVTM, CDR2 ANQGSEA. The CDR3 has 13 residues. The CDR3 nucleotides are TGCAGCGTTTCAAAACGGACAAACACTGAAGCTTTCTTT. This encodes CSVSKRTNTEAFF.

As concerns this clone: Other nucleotide sequences in the sample specify the same CDR3. The gene calls are TRBV5-1 and TRBJ1-2; D possibly corresponds to TRBD1 (5 bases). The CDR3 length is 14 residues. Trimming cost V 0 bases and J 1 base, with 7 bases left between them. Germline V CDR1 and CDR2: SGHRS, YFSETQ. CDR3 sequence (DNA): TGCGCCAGCAGCTTGGGCGGGGGTAACTATGGCTACACCTTC. Translating it yields CASSLGGGNYGYTF.

The V and J genes are TRBV6-1 and TRBJ1-5; TRBD1 agrees at 10 bases. Germline-derived CDR1 and CDR2 are MNHNS and SASEGT. V shed 5 bases, J shed 7 bases, and the junction held 14 bases outside the gene matches. The CDR3 is 17 residues long. In DNA form, the CDR3 reads TGTGCCAGCAGTAAAGACAGGGGGCTCCCTATGGGCCAGCCCCAGCATTTT. It yields the protein CASSKDRGLPMGQPQHF.

The gene calls are TRBV27 and TRBJ1-6; D is perhaps TRBD1 (5 bases). Trimming took 5 bases from V and 8 from J, leaving 13 bases between them. The germline V gene encodes CDR1 MNHEY and CDR2 SMNVEV (reference sequence). The CDR3 covers 14 residues. The CDR3 loop reads CASSPQGSHSPLHF. As DNA, the CDR3 is TGTGCCAGCAGTCCGCAGGGTTCCCATTCACCCCTCCACTTT.

This chain uses TRBV5-4 with TRBJ2-7; tentatively, D is TRBD2 (6 bases). The CDR3 is 13 residues long. Per the germline V gene, CDR1 is SGHNT and CDR2 is YYREEE (reference sequence). The V gene lost 5 bases and the J gene lost 2 bases, with 11 bases spanning the gap. The CDR3 here is CASRSGEAYEQYF. The CDR3 coding sequence is TGTGCCAGCAGATCGGGAGAAGCCTACGAGCAGTACTTC.

The chain uses TRBV3-1 (or the pseudogene TRBV3-2) and TRBJ2-1, with 11 bases that match TRBD2. Germline trimming cut 8 bases from V and 0 bases from J; bases unmatched to any gene: 9. CDR1 is LGHDT and CDR2 is YNNKEL in the germline V gene (reference sequence). CDR3 length: 17 residues. This chain's CDR3 is CASCLAGGSLSYNEQFF. The CDR3 nucleotides read TGTGCCAGCTGTCTAGCGGGGGGATCCCTCTCCTACAATGAGCAGTTCTTC.

The chain couples TRBV20-1 to TRBJ1-2, with D unclear. The germline gives CDR1 DFQATT, CDR2 SNEGSKA (reference sequence). V lost 0 bases and J 7 bases, leaving 6 bases between the germline ends. The CDR3 totals 11 residues. The CDR3 sequence is CSARDLGGYTF. For the CDR3, the DNA is TGCAGTGCTAGAGATCTAGGTGGCTACACCTTC.

V and J are TRBV10-3 and TRBJ1-1, with 8 bases matching TRBD1. This CDR3 contains 15 residues. Losses at the gene ends were 7 bases for V and 5 bases for J; bases not matched to a gene: 12. The germline V gene has CDR1 ENHRY and CDR2 SYGVKD. CDR3 amino acids: CAITKTGQGRTEAFF. In DNA, the CDR3 is TGTGCCATCACCAAAACTGGACAGGGAAGGACTGAAGCTTTCTTT.

V and J are TRBV12-3 or TRBV12-4 and TRBJ2-3, with D unclear. V lost 3 bases to trimming and J lost 4 bases, with 5 bases between them. CDR3 length equals 12 residues. CDR3 sequence: CASSFSADTQYF. The CDR3 region has the DNA TGTGCCAGCAGTTTCTCAGCAGATACGCAGTATTTT.

The chain uses TRBV5-1 and TRBJ2-7; the D gene is possibly TRBD1 (6 bases). Germline V gene lookup returns CDR1 SGHRS and CDR2 YFSETQ. Deletions cut 1 base from V and 2 bases from J, with 16 bases between. CDR3 length: 16 residues. The CDR3 bases are TGCGCCAGCAGCTTGTCCCCGGACAGACTAACCTACGAGCAGTACTTC. Translating it yields CASSLSPDRLTYEQYF.

This sequence joins TRBV7-6 and TRBJ1-1; 7 nucleotides line up with TRBD1. The V gene end was trimmed by 1 base and the J gene end by 4 bases; junction bases not matched to a gene: 9. The CDR3 loop spans 16 amino acids. Germline V gives CDR1 SGHVS, CDR2 FNYEAQ. This chain's CDR3 is CASSLGQGVGGTEAFF. The DNA for the CDR3 is TGTGCCAGCAGCTTAGGCCAGGGGGTCGGGGGCACTGAAGCTTTCTTT.

The gene calls are TRBV7-9 and TRBJ2-2, with TRBD1 matching 8 bases. Trimming at V came to 5 bases and at J to 0 bases, leaving 2 bases not matched to a gene. Germline V lookup: CDR1 SEHNR, CDR2 FQNEAQ (reference sequence). The CDR3 extends over 15 amino acids. This chain's CDR3 is CASSRGQANTGELFF. The CDR3 DNA reads as TGTGCCAGCAGCCGGGGACAGGCGAACACCGGGGAGCTGTTTTTT.

CDR3 DNA: TGTGCCAGCAGCTCCTCAAATTTTAATAGCGGGGGGGCAAAGACCCAGTACTTC. Protein product: CASSSSNFNSGGAKTQYF. This chain links TRBV7-6 with TRBJ2-5; 11 bases are shared with TRBD2. The CDR3 loop spans 18 amino acids. V was clipped by 4 bases and J by 6 bases; unmatched bases: 16. CDR1 and CDR2 from the germline V gene are SGHVS and FNYEAQ. The variable domain in full, completed from reference TRBV7-6 and TRBJ2-5, reads GAGVSQSPRYKVTKRGQDVALRCDPISGHVSLYWYRQALGQGPEFLTYFNYEAQQDKSGLPNDRFSAERPEGSISTLTIQRTEQRDSAMYRCASSSSNFNSGGAKTQYFGPGTRLLVL.

The J gene is TRBJ2-3, the V gene TRBV29-1; 7 nucleotides agree with TRBD1. V shed 4 bases and J 1 base; nucleotides not matched to a gene: 11. From germline, CDR1 is SQVTM and CDR2 ANQGSEA. CDR3 size: 16 residues. The CDR3 DNA follows: TGCAGCGTTGTAAGATTTCGGACAGGACGCACAGATACGCAGTATTTT. Encoded protein: CSVVRFRTGRTDTQYF.

The gene calls are TRBV15 and TRBJ1-1, with TRBD1 identical over 7 bases. Germline trimming cut 2 bases from V and 1 base from J; bases unmatched to any gene: 4. The CDR3 runs 15 residues. Germline lookup yields CDR1 LNHNV and CDR2 YYDKDF (reference sequence). CDR3 amino acids: CATSRPQGSNTEAFF. The CDR3 DNA follows: TGTGCCACCAGCAGACCACAGGGGTCGAACACTGAAGCTTTCTTT.

V gene TRBV29-1 combines with J gene TRBJ2-3; D is perhaps TRBD1 (5 bases). This CDR3 is built from 13 residues. Trimming removed 4 bases from V and 2 bases from J, with 10 bases in between. In germline, CDR1 is SQVTM, CDR2 ANQGSEA. The CDR3 sequence: CSVAREDTDTQYF. In DNA form, the CDR3 reads TGCAGCGTTGCCAGGGAAGACACAGATACGCAGTATTTT.

The V and J genes are TRBV2 and TRBJ2-7, with 8 bases aligning to TRBD1. Losses at the gene ends were 3 bases for V and 6 bases for J; bases not matched to a gene: 10. Germline-derived CDR1 and CDR2 are SNHLY and FYNNEI. The CDR3 is made up of 15 amino acids. The CDR3 reads CASSDQQGEFGEQYF. CDR3 nucleotide sequence: TGTGCCAGCAGTGACCAACAGGGGGAGTTTGGCGAGCAGTACTTC.

The chain carries TRBV13 and TRBJ2-7, with TRBD1 matching 7 bases. The CDR3 sequence is 16 residues long. V lost 4 bases, J lost 0 bases, and 9 bases stayed unmatched. The V gene's germline CDR1 is PRHDT and CDR2 FYEKMQ (reference sequence). Here the CDR3 reads CASSYPVGTDSYEQYF. DNA of the CDR3: TGTGCCAGCAGCTACCCGGTCGGGACAGACTCCTACGAGCAGTACTTC.

This clone was recorded a few times. The chain has TRBV5-1 and TRBJ1-4, with 12 bases that match TRBD1. Trimming cost V 3 bases and J 8 bases; bases outside gene matches: 8. CDR3 size: 16 residues. Germline V CDR1 and CDR2: SGHRS, YFSETQ. The CDR3 bases are TGCGCCAGCAGCTCGAGCGGGACAGGGGGCTTGGAAAAACTGTTTTTT. Residues: CASSSSGTGGLEKLFF.